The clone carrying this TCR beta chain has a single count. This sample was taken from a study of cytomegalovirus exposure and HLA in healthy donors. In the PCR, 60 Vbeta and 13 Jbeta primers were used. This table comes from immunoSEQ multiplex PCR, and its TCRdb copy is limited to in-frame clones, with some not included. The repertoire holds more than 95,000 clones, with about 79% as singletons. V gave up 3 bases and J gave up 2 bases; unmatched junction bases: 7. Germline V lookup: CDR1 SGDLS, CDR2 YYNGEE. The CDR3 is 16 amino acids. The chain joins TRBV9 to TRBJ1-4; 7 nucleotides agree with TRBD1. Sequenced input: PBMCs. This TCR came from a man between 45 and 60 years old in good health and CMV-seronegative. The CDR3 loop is CASSEGSGQTNEKLFF. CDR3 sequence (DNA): TGTGCCAGCAGCGAGGGGTCGGGACAGACTAATGAAAAACTGTTTTTT. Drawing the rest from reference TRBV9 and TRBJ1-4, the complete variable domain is DSGVTQTPKHLITATGQRVTLRCSPRSGDLSVYWYQQSLDQGLQFLIQYYNGEERAKGNILERFSAQQFPDLHSELNLSSLELGDSALYFCASSEGSGQTNEKLFFGSGTQLSVL.